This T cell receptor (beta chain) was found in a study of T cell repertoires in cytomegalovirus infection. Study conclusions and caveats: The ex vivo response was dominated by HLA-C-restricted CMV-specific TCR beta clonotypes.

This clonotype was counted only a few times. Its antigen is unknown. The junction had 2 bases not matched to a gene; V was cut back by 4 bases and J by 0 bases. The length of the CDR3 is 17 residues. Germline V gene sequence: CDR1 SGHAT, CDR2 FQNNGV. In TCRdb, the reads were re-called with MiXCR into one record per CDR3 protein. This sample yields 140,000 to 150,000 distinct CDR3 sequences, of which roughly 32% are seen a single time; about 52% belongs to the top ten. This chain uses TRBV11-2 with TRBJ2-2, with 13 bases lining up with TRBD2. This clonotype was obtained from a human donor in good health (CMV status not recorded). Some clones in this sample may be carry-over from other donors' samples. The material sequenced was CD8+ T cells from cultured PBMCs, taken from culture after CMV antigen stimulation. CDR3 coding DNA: TGTGCCAGCAGCTGGACTAGCGGGGGACCGAACACCGGGGAGCTGTTTTTT. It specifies CASSWTSGGPNTGELFF.